This T cell receptor (beta chain) emerged from a study of cytotoxic CD8 clonotypes in ibrutinib-treated CLL. Overall study context: Complete response was seen in 2 patients and partial in approximately 25; about twelve progressed and approximately 14 stayed remitted after a median 68 months. On average, approximately 95,000 productive rearrangements and 255,043 productive templates per sample. Study results and caveats: Upon ibrutinib response clonality rose, and upon progression it fell back toward baseline.

Germline V gene sequence: CDR1 SGHNT, CDR2 YENEEA. The CDR3 contains 16 residues. V lost 5 bases to trimming and J lost 4 bases; unmatched junction nucleotides: 11. Measured with immunoSEQ multiplex PCR; TCRdb has only the in-frame clones, and not every one. The sample yields roughly 150,000 clones, less than 85% seen once. Concerning this clone: The antigen is not known.

This receptor was identified in a human donor with chronic lymphocytic leukemia. Source: PBMCs, taken after 24 months of ibrutinib treatment. This rearrangement joins TRBV11-3 to TRBJ2-5; 9 nucleotides match TRBD2. The CDR3 DNA reads as TGTGCCAGCAGCAGGGGGCATAGCGGGAGAGGAGAGACCCAGTACTTC. Amino acids: CASSRGHSGRGETQYF. The full variable domain, completed using reference TRBV11-3 and TRBJ2-5, is EAGVVQSPRYKIIEKKQPVAFWCNPISGHNTLYWYLQNLGQGPELLIRYENEEAVDDSQLPKDRFSAERLKGVDSTLKIQPAELGDSAVYLCASSRGHSGRGETQYFGPGTRLLVL.